This T cell receptor beta chain emerged from a study of control samples from healthy donors and cancer patients. V was trimmed by 1 base and J by 3 bases, leaving 5 bases between them. The CDR3 has 13 amino acids. CDR1 and CDR2 from the germline V gene are SGHTA and FQGNSA. Assay used: immunoSEQ multiplex PCR; TCRdb lists only in-frame clones, some missing. The repertoire holds over 100,000 clones, with about 92% as singletons. The source material was blood. The V gene is TRBV7-2, the J gene TRBJ2-3; D remains unclear. This clonotype was sampled from a woman between 18 and 30 years old in good health. CDR3 coding DNA: TGTGCCAGCAGCTTAGGGGGAACAGATACGCAGTATTTT. Its translation is CASSLGGTDTQYF.